The 13 T cell receptor beta chains below come from one sample, sequenced in a study of blood T cells in healthy people across ages (dated by TCRdb to between 2015 and 2017). The protocol used for the library was 5' RACE. The instrument was an Illumina HiSeq 2500. A second PCR of about 7 to 12 cycles was run with a J-beta primer mix and a sample-barcoded 5' primer. Starting from the raw public reads, TCRdb applied fastp trimming at Q25, assembled clones with MiXCR and retained in-frame beta chains. For every CDR3 protein sequence, its rows merge into one entry that carries the most common genes and DNA. In all, the sample holds approximately 800,000 distinct CDR3 sequences, and 20% to 30% of those were seen once. The ten largest clones take up 3% of the sample. These same data were also listed under a study on T cells of mothers and their children.

Specimen: blood. The receptors were gathered from a boy younger than 18 in good health.

This clonotype came up a few times. V gene TRBV9 combines with J gene TRBJ2-5; D perhaps matches TRBD1 (6 bases). This CDR3 is 14 amino acids long. V was pared by 0 bases and J by 4 bases, with 10 bases between. Germline lookup yields CDR1 SGDLS and CDR2 YYNGEE. The CDR3 here is CASSVAPGAETQYF. Here the CDR3 DNA reads TGTGCCAGCAGCGTAGCTCCAGGGGCAGAGACCCAGTACTTC.

The CDR3 region is CASSYSRESYEQYF. In DNA form, the CDR3 reads TGTGCCAGCAGTTACTCAAGGGAGTCCTACGAGCAGTACTTC. This rearrangement joins TRBV6-5 to TRBJ2-7; TRBD2 is a possible D gene (5 bases). CDR3 length: 14 residues. The germline V gene encodes CDR1 MNHEY and CDR2 SVGAGI. V was clipped by 0 bases and J by 1 base, with 7 bases between them.

This rearrangement joins TRBV5-1 to TRBJ1-1; TRBD1 agrees at 7 bases. CDR1 is SGHRS and CDR2 is YFSETQ in the germline V gene. Unmatched junction bases numbered 13, after V lost 4 bases and J lost 4 bases. There are 16 residues in the CDR3. CDR3: CASSVDDDRVRTEAFF. CDR3 in DNA: TGCGCCAGCAGCGTGGACGACGACAGGGTGCGCACTGAAGCTTTCTTT.

The chain employs TRBV28 and TRBJ1-6; D is perhaps TRBD1 (5 bases). The CDR3 is made up of 13 amino acids. From germline, CDR1 is MDHEN and CDR2 SYDVKM. Between the trimmed V and J ends, which lost 7 bases and 6 bases, there was a span of 10 bases. CDR3 residues: CASTSRVNSPLHF. The CDR3 bases are TGTGCCAGCACTTCCAGGGTTAATTCACCCCTCCACTTT.

The CDR3 region is CASSFGAGVRREQYF. For the CDR3, the DNA is TGTGCCAGCAGCTTCGGGGCAGGGGTGAGAAGGGAGCAGTACTTC. The chain couples TRBV7-6 to TRBJ2-5, with D possibly being TRBD1 (6 bases). The CDR3 loop spans 15 amino acids. V was clipped by 3 bases and J by 11 bases, with 22 bases between them. Per germline, CDR1 SGHVS and CDR2 FNYEAQ.

This clonotype was counted between two and nine times. This sequence joins TRBV12-3 or TRBV12-4 and TRBJ2-3; 7 bases line up with TRBD2. Trimming took 5 bases from V and 7 from J; bases not matched to a gene: 9. This CDR3 is 14 amino acids long. The CDR3: CASSGASGSHTQYF. The DNA for the CDR3 is TGTGCCAGCAGTGGGGCTAGCGGTTCCCATACGCAGTATTTT.

V and J are TRBV10-3 and TRBJ2-5, with D tentatively TRBD1 or TRBD2 (6 bases each). Per the germline V gene, CDR1 is ENHRY and CDR2 is SYGVKD. Trimming shortened V by 6 bases and J by 1 base, and 21 bases separated the two germline ends. This CDR3 has 17 amino acids. The CDR3 DNA is TGTGCCATCAGCGGGGGCTTGACCGGGACAACCCAAGAGACCCAGTACTTC. It specifies CAISGGLTGTTQETQYF.

A note on this clonotype: Its ends do not fully match the called genes, so a read error is possible. V and J are TRBV6-2 or TRBV6-3 and TRBJ2-3; no reliable D call. The length of the CDR3 is 14 residues. Germline values: CDR1 MNHEY, CDR2 SVGEGT. In nucleotides, the CDR3 is TGTGCCAGCAATTACTCGCCCCTCACAGATACGCAGTATTTT. The encoded protein is CASNYSPLTDTQYF.

The V and J genes are TRBV29-1 and TRBJ2-7; 8 bases align to TRBD2. From germline, CDR1 is SQVTM and CDR2 ANQGSEA. The CDR3 is 13 residues long. J was trimmed by 3 bases and V by 6 bases; bases with no gene match: 7. CDR3 region: CSVGREGLYEQYF. The CDR3 bases are TGCAGCGTCGGCCGGGAGGGACTCTACGAGCAGTACTTC.

The DNA for the CDR3 is TGCGCCAGCAGCTTGGCTGGGGGCGCGGCTGGGGCCAACGTCCTGACTTTC. This encodes CASSLAGGAAGANVLTF. The chain joins TRBV5-1 to TRBJ2-6; TRBD1 might be the D (6 bases). CDR3 length equals 17 residues. The V end was cut by 0 bases, the J end by 2 bases, with 12 bases between. Germline loops: CDR1 SGHRS, CDR2 YFSETQ.

This clonotype was counted between two and nine times. The chain combines TRBV15 with TRBJ2-6; D call uncertain. The germline V gene has CDR1 LNHNV and CDR2 YYDKDF (reference sequence). This CDR3 contains 12 residues. The V gene lost 4 bases and the J gene lost 4 bases, with 2 bases spanning the gap. CDR3 loop: CATSIGANVLTF. The DNA of the CDR3 is TGTGCCACCAGCATAGGGGCCAACGTCCTGACTTTC. The full variable domain, in which reference TRBV15 and TRBJ2-6 provide the parts outside the CDR3, is DAMVIQNPRYQVTQFGKPVTLSCSQTLNHNVMYWYQQKSSQAPKLLFHYYDKDFNNEADTPDNFQSRRPNTSFCFLDIRSPGLGDTAMYLCATSIGANVLTFGAGSRLTVL.

V is TRBV12-3 or TRBV12-4 and J is TRBJ1-2, with a weak D call TRBD1 (5 bases). This CDR3 has 12 amino acids. V shed 6 bases and J shed 6 bases, with 11 bases lying between them. The CDR3 sequence is CASRLREDGYTF. In DNA, the CDR3 is TGTGCCAGCAGGCTCAGGGAGGATGGCTACACCTTC.

This clonotype was picked up one time. This chain joins TRBV28 and TRBJ2-7, with 7 bases identical to TRBD1. This CDR3 contains 13 residues. J was trimmed by 6 bases and V by 7 bases; bases with no gene match: 9. The germline CDR1 and CDR2 sequences are MDHEN and SYDVKM. CDR3 sequence: CASTHSSGGEQYF. The DNA for the CDR3 is TGTGCCAGCACCCACTCCTCAGGGGGCGAGCAGTACTTC.